The source of this T cell receptor (beta chain) is a study of T cells in Graves' hyperthyroidism and ophthalmopathy. Study outcomes and limitations: Blood samples included most of the expanded thyroid clonotypes exceeding 0.001.

The TCR beta CDR3 regions underwent amplification using RNA transcripts as the source. A first-round RT-PCR of the TCR CDR3 used the HTBI primer set. TCRdb used MiXCR to reprocess the multiplex PCR reads, holding one entry per CDR3 protein. The top ten hold around 17% of the sample, which has 500,000 or so distinct CDR3 sequences, roughly 17% seen once. This clonotype was observed many times. No antigen is known for it. The trim removed 4 bases at V and 8 bases at J, leaving 11 bases unmatched. The CDR3 loop spans 17 amino acids. The sample was blood. V gene TRBV12-3 or TRBV12-4 combines with J gene TRBJ1-4; 12 positions agree with TRBD1. The sequence was obtained from a woman younger than 35 with Graves' ophthalmopathy. CDR3 amino acids: CASSSGTGGLWNEKLFF. In nucleotides, the CDR3 is TGTGCCAGCAGTTCCGGGACAGGGGGCCTGTGGAACGAAAAACTGTTTTTT.